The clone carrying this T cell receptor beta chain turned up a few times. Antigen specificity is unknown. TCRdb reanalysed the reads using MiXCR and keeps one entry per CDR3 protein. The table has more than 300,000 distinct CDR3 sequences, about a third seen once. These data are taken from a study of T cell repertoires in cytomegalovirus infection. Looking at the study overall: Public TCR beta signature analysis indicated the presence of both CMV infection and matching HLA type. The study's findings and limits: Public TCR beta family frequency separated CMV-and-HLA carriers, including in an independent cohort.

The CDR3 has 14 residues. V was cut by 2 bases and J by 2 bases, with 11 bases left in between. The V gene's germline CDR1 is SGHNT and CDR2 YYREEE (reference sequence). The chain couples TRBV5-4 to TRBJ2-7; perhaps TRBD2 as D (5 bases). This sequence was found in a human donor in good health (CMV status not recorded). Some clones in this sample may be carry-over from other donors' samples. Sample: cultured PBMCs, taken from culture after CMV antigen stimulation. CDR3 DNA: TGTGCCAGCAGCTTCTCTCCGGGGACCTACGAGCAGTACTTC. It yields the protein CASSFSPGTYEQYF.